The sequence of this T cell receptor beta chain was determined in a study of cytotoxic CD8 clonotypes in ibrutinib-treated CLL (dated by TCRdb to the early 2020s). Turning to the overall study: The cohort was composed of around twelve relapsed/refractory and roughly 14 treatment-naive patients; IGHV unmutated status was identified in 17 patients. Partial responses were observed in about 24 patients and complete responses in 2; after a median follow-up of around 68 months, remission was maintained in around 14 patients and progression was observed in roughly 12. Response samples were taken after a median of roughly a year on treatment, ranging from about 6 to 36 months. An average of 255,043 productive templates and about 100,000 productive rearrangements was obtained per sample. Longitudinal samples were obtainable from about 30% of the roughly 90 participants in the trial. Cryopreserved peripheral blood mononuclear cells were obtained prior to treatment, at the time of response, and at either disease progression or sustained remission. All remission and progressive disease samples were collected while patients were still receiving ibrutinib.

CDR1 and CDR2 (LNHNV, YYDKDF) derive from the germline V gene (reference sequence). V is pared back by 5 bases and J by 8 bases, with 11 bases lying between the germline termini. From the cysteine through the phenylalanine, the CDR3 covers 12 amino acids. Of all the DNA, just the CDR3 is kept, 36 bases in frame from base 1. The time point label here, explained by the study, means: 20 to 25 months on ibrutinib. Around 1.8 micrograms of genomic DNA were extracted from cryopreserved PBMCs for TCR beta library preparation. High-throughput TCR beta sequencing was performed on longitudinal blood samples from CLL patients receiving ibrutinib monotherapy. Patients were enrolled in a phase 2 open-label single-center ibrutinib monotherapy trial. Overall study results and their limits: At baseline, clonality was higher than in age-matched healthy donors and showed a strong correlation with circulating CD8+ T-cell counts. Sampling times were not matched between sustained-remission and progressing patients, and lymph node repertoires were not studied. Public clonotypes were rare and either contracted or stayed stable during treatment, and the rise in clonality at ibrutinib response reflected the expansion of private clonotypes. Clonality increased at ibrutinib response, stayed stable in sustained remission, and fell back toward baseline at progression.

A remark on this clone: Its antigen is currently not known. No quality values exist for individual bases; no much larger clone is one base distant.

On a MiSeq, deep resolution sequencing aimed for a depth between 1 in 1 million and 1 in 200,000 T cells, with each clonotype covered approximately 10x on average. The immunoSEQ hsTCRB Kit was used to generate the TCR beta libraries. Per the source publication's procedure: ImmunoSEQ Data Assistant and ImmunoSEQ Analyzer were used for data analysis, and V, D and J genes were assigned according to IMGT definitions. Clonality was computed as one minus normalized Shannon entropy of productive rearrangement frequencies, ranging from 0 to 1. Public clonotype analysis was restricted to overrepresented clonotypes comprising at least 0.05% of each patient's repertoire. About a dozen repertoires from age-matched healthy donors, obtained from immuneACCESS, served as clonality controls. As stored in TCRdb, this immuneACCESS dataset retains in-frame rearrangements with V and J assigned. A fraction of the clones does not appear; measured against another copy, unresolved V genes explain less than half of the discrepancy, and the remainder lacks a known reason. Clone size and the V and J calls come from that table; the DNA yielded D and trimming. Across this sample there are about 57,000 clones, with 56% seen only once. The biggest ten clones account for over 20% of the sample.

The chain is made from TRBV15 and TRBJ2-3, with no confidently assigned D gene. This receptor was identified in a human donor with chronic lymphocytic leukemia. Sequenced here: PBMCs, sampled after 24 months of ibrutinib treatment. The CDR3 is CATSLYYGTQYF. The DNA is TGTGCCACCAGCCTTTATTACGGTACGCAGTATTTT.